The clone carrying this T cell receptor (beta chain) was picked up one time. In the source study's methods: For nucleated cells, counts were estimated from reference gene primer amplification. Assay: immunoSEQ multiplex PCR; the TCRdb copy retains only in-frame clones and omits some. That table gives V, J and clone size, and the DNA gave D and trimming. The sample holds about 210,000 clones, around 90% seen once. The data belong to a study of blood T cell repertoires in COVID-19. Turning to the study itself: Acute and convalescent COVID-19 specimens originated in the United States, Italy and Spain. Nucleic acid was either cDNA or gDNA, and it came from T cells, B-cell-depleted T cells, or PBMCs.

The V and J ends lost 3 bases and 5 bases respectively, with 10 bases between them. CDR1 and CDR2 (germline): LNHDA, SQIVND (reference sequence). The CDR3 has 13 residues. This TCR was recovered from a young man with acute or convalescent COVID-19. The chain combines TRBV19 with TRBJ1-1; D remains unclear. Material for sequencing was peripheral blood. In nucleotides, the CDR3 is TGTGCCAGTAGTATGGAGAGAAAGACTGAAGCTTTCTTT. Translated: CASSMERKTEAFF.